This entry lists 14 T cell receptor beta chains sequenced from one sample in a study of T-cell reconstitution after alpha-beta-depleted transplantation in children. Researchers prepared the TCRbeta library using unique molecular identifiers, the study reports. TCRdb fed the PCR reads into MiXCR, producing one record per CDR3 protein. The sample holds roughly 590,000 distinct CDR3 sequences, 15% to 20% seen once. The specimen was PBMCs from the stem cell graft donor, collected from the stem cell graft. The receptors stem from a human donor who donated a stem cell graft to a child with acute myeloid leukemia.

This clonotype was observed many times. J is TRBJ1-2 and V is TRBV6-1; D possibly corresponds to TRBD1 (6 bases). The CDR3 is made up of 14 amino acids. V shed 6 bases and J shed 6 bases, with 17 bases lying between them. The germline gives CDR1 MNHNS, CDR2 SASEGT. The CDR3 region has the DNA TGTGCCAGCAGCAGGCGGGGGGCAGAGGATGGCTACACCTTC. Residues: CASSRRGAEDGYTF.

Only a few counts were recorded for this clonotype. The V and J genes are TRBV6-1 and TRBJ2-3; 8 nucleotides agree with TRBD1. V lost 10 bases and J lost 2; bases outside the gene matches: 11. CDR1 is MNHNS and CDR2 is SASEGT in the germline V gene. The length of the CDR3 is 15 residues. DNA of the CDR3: TGTGCCAACGGCGGAGGGACAGGTGACACAGATACGCAGTATTTT. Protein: CANGGGTGDTDTQYF.

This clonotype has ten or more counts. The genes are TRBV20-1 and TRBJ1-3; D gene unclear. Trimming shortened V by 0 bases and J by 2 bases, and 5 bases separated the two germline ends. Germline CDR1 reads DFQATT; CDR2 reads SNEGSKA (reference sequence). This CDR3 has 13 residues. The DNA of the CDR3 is TGCAGTGCTAGAGATGGGGCTGGAAACACCATATATTTT. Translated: CSARDGAGNTIYF.

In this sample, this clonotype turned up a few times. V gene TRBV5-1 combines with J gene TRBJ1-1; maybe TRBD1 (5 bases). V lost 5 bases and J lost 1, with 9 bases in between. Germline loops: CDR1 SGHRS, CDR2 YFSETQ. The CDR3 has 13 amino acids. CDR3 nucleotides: TGCGCCAGCAGAAGAGGGACGAACACTGAAGCTTTCTTT. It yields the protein CASRRGTNTEAFF.

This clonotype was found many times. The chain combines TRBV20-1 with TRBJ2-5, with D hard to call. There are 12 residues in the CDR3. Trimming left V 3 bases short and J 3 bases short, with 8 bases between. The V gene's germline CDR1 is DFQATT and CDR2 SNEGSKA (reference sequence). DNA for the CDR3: TGCAGTGCTAGCGAGAAGGAAGAGACCCAGTACTTC. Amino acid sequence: CSASEKEETQYF.

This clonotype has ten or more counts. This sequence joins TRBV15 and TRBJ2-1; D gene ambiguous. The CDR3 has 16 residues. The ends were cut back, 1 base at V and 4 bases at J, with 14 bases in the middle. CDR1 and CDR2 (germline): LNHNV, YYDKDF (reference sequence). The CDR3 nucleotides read TGTGCCACCAGCAGAGTGACGAACCCCGCTTACAATGAGCAGTTCTTC. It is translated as CATSRVTNPAYNEQFF.

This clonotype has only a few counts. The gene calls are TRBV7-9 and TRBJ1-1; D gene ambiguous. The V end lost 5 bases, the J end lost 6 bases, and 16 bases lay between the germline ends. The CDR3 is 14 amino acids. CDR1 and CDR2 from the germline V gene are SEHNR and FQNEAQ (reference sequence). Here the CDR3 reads CASSPRTEWAEAFF. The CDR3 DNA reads TGTGCCAGCAGCCCCAGAACGGAATGGGCTGAAGCTTTCTTT. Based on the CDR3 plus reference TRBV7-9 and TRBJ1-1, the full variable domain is DTGVSQNPRHKITKRGQNVTFRCDPISEHNRLYWYRQTLGQGPEFLTYFQNEAQLEKSRLLSDRFSAERPKGSFSTLEIQRTEQGDSAMYLCASSPRTEWAEAFFGQGTRLTVV.

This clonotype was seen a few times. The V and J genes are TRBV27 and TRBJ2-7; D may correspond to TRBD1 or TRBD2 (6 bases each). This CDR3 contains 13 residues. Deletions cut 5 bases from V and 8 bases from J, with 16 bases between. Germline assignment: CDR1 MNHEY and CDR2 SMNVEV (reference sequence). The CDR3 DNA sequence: TGTGCCAGCAGTCTTCGGGGGCAGGGGCAGCAGTACTTC. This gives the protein CASSLRGQGQQYF.

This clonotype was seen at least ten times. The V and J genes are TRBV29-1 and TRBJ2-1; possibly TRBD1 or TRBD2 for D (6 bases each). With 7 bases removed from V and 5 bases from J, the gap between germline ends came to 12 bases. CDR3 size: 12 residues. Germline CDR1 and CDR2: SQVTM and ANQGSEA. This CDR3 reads CSARGAHNEQFF. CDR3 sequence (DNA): TGCAGCGCGAGGGGGGCCCACAATGAGCAGTTCTTC.

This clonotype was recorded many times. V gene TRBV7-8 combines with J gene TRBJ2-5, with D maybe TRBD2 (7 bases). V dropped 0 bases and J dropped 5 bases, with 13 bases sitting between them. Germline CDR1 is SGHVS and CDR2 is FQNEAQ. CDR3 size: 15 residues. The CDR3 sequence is CASSLALGGGETQYF. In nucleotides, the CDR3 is TGTGCCAGCAGCTTAGCGCTGGGAGGGGGGGAGACCCAGTACTTC.

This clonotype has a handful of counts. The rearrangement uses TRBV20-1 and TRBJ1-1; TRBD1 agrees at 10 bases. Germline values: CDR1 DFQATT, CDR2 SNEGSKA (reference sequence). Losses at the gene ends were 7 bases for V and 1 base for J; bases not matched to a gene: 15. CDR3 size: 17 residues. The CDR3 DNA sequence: TGCAGTGGAGAGAGGTGGACAGGGGGTGGATCGAACACTGAAGCTTTCTTT. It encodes CSGERWTGGGSNTEAFF.

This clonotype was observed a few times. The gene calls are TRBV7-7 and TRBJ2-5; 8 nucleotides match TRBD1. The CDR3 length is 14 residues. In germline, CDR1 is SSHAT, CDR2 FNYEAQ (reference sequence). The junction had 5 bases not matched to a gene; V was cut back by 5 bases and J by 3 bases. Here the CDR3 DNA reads TGTGCCAGCAGCACAACAGGGGGAAAAGAGACCCAGTACTTC. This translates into CASSTTGGKETQYF.

The CDR3 loop is CSAHNVGQSSYEQYV. The CDR3 region has the DNA TGCAGTGCTCACAACGTGGGACAGAGCTCCTACGAGCAGTACGTC. The rearrangement uses TRBV20-1 and TRBJ2-7; 7 bases are a match to TRBD1. This CDR3 is 15 amino acids long. Germline V lookup: CDR1 DFQATT, CDR2 SNEGSKA (reference sequence). Trimming removed 5 bases from V and 0 bases from J; junction bases left unmatched: 10.

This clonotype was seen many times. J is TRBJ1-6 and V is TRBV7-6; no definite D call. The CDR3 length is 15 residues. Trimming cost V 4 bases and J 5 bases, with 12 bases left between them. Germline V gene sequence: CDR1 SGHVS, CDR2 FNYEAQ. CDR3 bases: TGTGCCAGCAGCTCGGCCCCGGCCCATAATTCACCCCTCCACTTT. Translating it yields CASSSAPAHNSPLHF.